These 15 T cell receptor beta chains originate from one sample sequenced in a study of blood T cell repertoires in COVID-19. Repertoires were generated with immunoSEQ multiplex PCR, while TCRdb's copy carries only in-frame clones and drops some. The sample carries under 300,000 clones, 75% to 90% recorded once. Input material: PBMCs or T cells enriched from blood (not recorded which). The receptors come from a woman aged 35 to 49 who had been exposed to COVID-19.

The chain uses TRBV7-9 and TRBJ2-2; the match to TRBD2 covers 9 bases. Trimming took 3 bases from V and 6 from J; bases not matched to a gene: 11. The germline gives CDR1 SEHNR, CDR2 FQNEAQ (reference sequence). The CDR3 sequence is 17 residues long. The CDR3 bases are TGTGCCAGCAGCTTTTCAGGCGGCGGGGGGGCCTCCGGGGAGCTGTTTTTT. Protein product: CASSFSGGGGASGELFF.

The chain links TRBV28 to TRBJ1-2; D is ambiguous. Germline V gene lookup returns CDR1 MDHEN and CDR2 SYDVKM. This CDR3 is built from 13 residues. V was trimmed by 5 bases and J by 0 bases, leaving 7 bases between them. The DNA for the CDR3 is TGTGCCAGCAGTCCTATAACTAACTATGGCTACACCTTC. This gives the protein CASSPITNYGYTF.

The rearrangement joins TRBV7-9 to TRBJ1-6; a weak D match, TRBD1 (6 bases). This CDR3 is built from 14 residues. Germline CDR1 reads SEHNR; CDR2 reads FQNEAQ (reference sequence). V was clipped by 1 base and J by 12 bases, with 13 bases between them. The CDR3 loop is CASSLGQGSKPLHF. The CDR3 region has the DNA TGTGCCAGCAGCTTAGGCCAGGGGTCAAAACCCCTCCACTTT.

The gene calls are TRBV6-2 or TRBV6-3 and TRBJ1-1; D might be TRBD1 (6 bases). CDR1 is MNHEY and CDR2 is SVGEGT in the germline V gene. This CDR3 contains 14 residues. Trimming stripped 0 bases from V and 7 bases from J, with 12 bases between. CDR3 amino acids: CASSYSRLDSEAFF. The CDR3 nucleotides read TGTGCCAGCAGTTACTCTCGGCTGGACAGTGAAGCTTTCTTT.

This sequence joins TRBV18 and TRBJ1-3; tentative D call: TRBD1 (5 bases). The V gene's germline CDR1 is KGHSH and CDR2 LQKENI. The V and J ends lost 6 bases and 1 base respectively, with 10 bases between them. The CDR3 is 14 amino acids. CDR3 sequence reads: CASSPNRSGNTIYF. The CDR3 DNA sequence: TGTGCCAGCTCTCCGAACAGGTCTGGAAACACCATATATTTT.

The J gene is TRBJ2-5, the V gene TRBV7-2; 7 bases align to TRBD2. CDR3 length equals 13 residues. CDR1 and CDR2 from the germline V gene are SGHTA and FQGNSA. After removal of 1 base from V and 5 bases from J, the junction contained 1 base not matched to a gene. CDR3: CASSLVGGETQYF. Written as DNA, the CDR3 is TGTGCCAGCAGCTTAGTCGGGGGGGAGACCCAGTACTTC.

V is TRBV28 and J is TRBJ1-2; D is possibly TRBD1 (5 bases). The V and J ends lost 5 bases and 6 bases respectively, with 10 bases between them. This CDR3 contains 12 residues. Germline V gene lookup returns CDR1 MDHEN and CDR2 SYDVKM. CDR3 nucleotide sequence: TGTGCCAGCAGTCAGTCGGGGGATGGCTACACCTTC. Residues: CASSQSGDGYTF.

The rearrangement joins TRBV3-1 (or the pseudogene TRBV3-2) to TRBJ1-2, with D perhaps matching TRBD1 (5 bases). CDR3 size: 15 residues. Germline V gene lookup returns CDR1 LGHDT and CDR2 YNNKEL (reference sequence). V shed 0 bases and J shed 8 bases, with 16 bases lying between them. In nucleotides, the CDR3 is TGTGCCAGCAGCCAAGAGAAAGGGCAGGGTTTCGGCTACACCTTC. Translated: CASSQEKGQGFGYTF.

This chain links TRBV7-2 with TRBJ1-2; 10 nucleotides line up with TRBD1. The CDR3 contains 15 residues. The V gene end was trimmed by 1 base and the J gene end by 3 bases; junction bases not matched to a gene: 2. The germline CDR1 and CDR2 sequences are SGHTA and FQGNSA. Here the CDR3 DNA reads TGTGCCAGCAGCTTAGGAGGACAGGGGGACTATGGCTACACCTTC. This sequence encodes CASSLGGQGDYGYTF.

Points on this clone: Its ends do not fully match the called genes, so a read error is possible. V is TRBV9 and J is TRBJ2-1; TRBD2 matches 7 bases. This CDR3 has 17 residues. The germline V gene encodes CDR1 SGDLS and CDR2 YYNGEE. CDR3 sequence: CASSATTGRRIDNGQFF. The CDR3 DNA reads as TGTGCCAGCAGCGCTACCACCGGGAGGCGTATAGACAATGGGCAGTTCTTC.

V usage is TRBV9 and J usage is TRBJ1-1; TRBD1 agrees at 12 bases. The CDR3 has 17 amino acids. CDR1 and CDR2 (germline): SGDLS, YYNGEE. V lost 3 bases to trimming and J lost 4 bases; unmatched junction nucleotides: 10. The chain's CDR3 is CASSAIRDRGRGTEAFF. As DNA, the CDR3 is TGTGCCAGCAGCGCTATCCGGGACAGGGGGCGAGGCACTGAAGCTTTCTTT.

The genes are TRBV4-2 and TRBJ2-5, with D perhaps TRBD1 (6 bases). Germline V gene sequence: CDR1 LGHNA, CDR2 YNFKEQ. This CDR3 contains 15 residues. Between the trimmed V and J ends, which lost 2 bases and 5 bases, there was a span of 15 bases. The chain's CDR3 is CASSQTQGKGETQYF. Written as DNA, the CDR3 is TGTGCCAGCAGCCAAACACAGGGAAAGGGGGAGACCCAGTACTTC.

This sequence joins TRBV4-3 and TRBJ1-5, with D unresolved. This CDR3 region has 15 residues. Germline V gene lookup returns CDR1 LGHNA and CDR2 YSLEER. Trimming removed 0 bases from V and 7 bases from J, with 13 bases in between. Here the CDR3 reads CASSQDGGFEQPQHF. CDR3 DNA: TGCGCCAGCAGCCAAGATGGAGGGTTCGAGCAGCCCCAGCATTTT.

The chain has TRBV30 and TRBJ1-1; TRBD1 agrees at 8 bases. J gave up 5 bases and V 4 bases, and 3 bases lay outside the gene matches. This CDR3 comprises 12 residues. CDR1 is GTSNPN, CDR2 SVGIG, per germline (reference sequence). The chain's CDR3 is CAWTRTGTEAFF. The CDR3 coding sequence is TGTGCCTGGACCCGGACAGGGACTGAAGCTTTCTTT. The full variable domain, with the rest looked up from reference TRBV30 and TRBJ1-1, is SQTIHQWPATLVQPVGSPLSLECTVEGTSNPNLYWYRQAAGRGLQLLFYSVGIGQISSEVPQNLSASRPQDRQFILSSKKLLLSDSGFYLCAWTRTGTEAFFGQGTRLTVV.

The chain links TRBV24-1 to TRBJ2-1, with 11 bases lining up with TRBD1. The germline V gene encodes CDR1 KGHDR and CDR2 SFDVKD. The CDR3 sequence is 16 residues long. V lost 2 bases to trimming and J lost 4 bases; unmatched junction nucleotides: 3. Here the CDR3 reads CATSDSGTGGYNEQFF. The CDR3 region has the DNA TGTGCCACCAGTGATTCCGGGACAGGGGGTTACAATGAGCAGTTCTTC.